The next 25 T cell receptor beta chains were all read from a single sample in a study of PD-1 blockade in mismatch repair-deficient tumors. Here immunoSEQ multiplex PCR was the method, and the copy in TCRdb shows in-frame clones only, minus some. The sample contains 130,000 or so clones, approximately 90% of which appear only once. The specimen was peripheral blood, collected 44 weeks after starting pembrolizumab. These receptors came from an adult with mismatch repair-deficient cancer.

The rearrangement uses TRBV28 and TRBJ2-3; possibly TRBD2 for D (6 bases). CDR1 and CDR2 (germline): MDHEN, SYDVKM. The V gene lost 2 bases and the J gene lost 14 bases, with 14 bases spanning the gap. The length of the CDR3 is 12 residues. In nucleotides, the CDR3 is TGTGCCAGCAGTTTAGGAGAGGAGGGGAGGTATTTT. Encoded protein: CASSLGEEGRYF.

V gene TRBV7-3 combines with J gene TRBJ2-1, with unresolved D. Germline V gives CDR1 SGHTA, CDR2 FQGTGA. V lost 5 bases and J lost 0, with 14 bases in between. The CDR3 has 16 residues. In DNA, the CDR3 is TGTGCCAGCAGCCTCCTCTACGGAAGCTCCTACAATGAGCAGTTCTTC. This sequence encodes CASSLLYGSSYNEQFF.

CDR3 nucleotides: TGCGCCAGCAGCTTGAGTGGGGCAACTGAAGCTTTCTTT. Amino acids: CASSLSGATEAFF. The chain links TRBV5-1 to TRBJ1-1; weak D call: TRBD1 (5 bases). The CDR3 runs 13 residues. Germline V gene lookup returns CDR1 SGHRS and CDR2 YFSETQ. V was cut by 1 base and J by 5 bases, with 9 bases left in between.

The rearrangement uses TRBV7-9 and TRBJ2-1, with 9 bases matching TRBD2. This CDR3 contains 14 residues. The ends lost 2 bases at V and 7 bases at J; junction bases unmatched: 3. CDR1 and CDR2 from the germline V gene are SEHNR and FQNEAQ (reference sequence). The CDR3 region is CASSLIAGDNEQFF. CDR3 nucleotide sequence: TGTGCCAGCAGCTTAATAGCGGGAGATAATGAGCAGTTCTTC.

The rearrangement joins TRBV5-4 to TRBJ2-1; 7 nucleotides align to TRBD2. CDR1 SGHNT and CDR2 YYREEE come from the germline V gene (reference sequence). The length of the CDR3 is 15 residues. V lost 9 bases, J lost 4 bases, and 13 bases stayed unmatched. The CDR3 spells CATTTGGGLYNEQFF. The CDR3 nucleotides read TGTGCCACCACTACCGGGGGAGGGTTGTACAATGAGCAGTTCTTC.

The rearrangement uses TRBV14 and TRBJ2-5; possibly TRBD1 for D (6 bases). The germline V gene has CDR1 SGHDN and CDR2 FVKESK. Between the trimmed V and J ends, which lost 5 bases and 5 bases, there was a span of 18 bases. The CDR3 contains 15 residues. Here the CDR3 DNA reads TGTGCCAGCAGCTCCAGACAGGTGATTGATGAGACCCAGTACTTC. Encoded protein: CASSSRQVIDETQYF.

This clone was counted once. The V and J genes are TRBV13 and TRBJ2-7, with 8 bases aligning to TRBD2. CDR3 length: 17 residues. The junction had 14 bases not matched to a gene; V was cut back by 5 bases and J by 2 bases. The germline V gene encodes CDR1 PRHDT and CDR2 FYEKMQ (reference sequence). The CDR3 sequence is CASSPPQAGVSTYEQYF. The CDR3 DNA reads as TGTGCCAGCAGCCCACCGCAAGCGGGAGTCTCGACCTACGAGCAGTACTTC.

The chain has TRBV5-6 and TRBJ2-3, with 7 bases identical to TRBD1. Unmatched junction bases numbered 17, after V lost 2 bases and J lost 2 bases. The CDR3 extends over 19 amino acids. The germline V gene encodes CDR1 SGHDT and CDR2 YYEEEE. The CDR3 coding sequence is TGTGCCAGCAGCTTCCGACCTTATTTTACAGGGGACCTCACAGATACGCAGTATTTT. It specifies CASSFRPYFTGDLTDTQYF.

The CDR3, as DNA: TGTGCCAGCAGTTTAGCGCTAGGCGGTATCCACGAGCAGTACTTC. This gives the protein CASSLALGGIHEQYF. V and J are TRBV27 and TRBJ2-7; no clear D. V was cut by 2 bases and J by 5 bases, with 16 bases left in between. Germline-derived CDR1 and CDR2 are MNHEY and SMNVEV (reference sequence). This CDR3 has 15 amino acids.

The gene calls are TRBV4-2 and TRBJ2-3; the match to TRBD2 covers 7 bases. V shed 0 bases and J 3 bases; nucleotides not matched to a gene: 3. Germline CDR1 is LGHNA and CDR2 is YNFKEQ. This CDR3 spans 15 amino acids. The CDR3 DNA sequence: TGTGCCAGCAGCCAAGATCGCGGGAGTACAGATACGCAGTATTTT. Translating gives CASSQDRGSTDTQYF.

The chain carries TRBV27 and TRBJ2-7; 10 positions match TRBD2. In germline, CDR1 is MNHEY, CDR2 SMNVEV (reference sequence). Losses at the gene ends were 6 bases for V and 3 bases for J; bases not matched to a gene: 5. CDR3 size: 14 residues. CDR3 region: CASSLAGANYEQYF. The CDR3 region has the DNA TGTGCCAGCAGCCTAGCGGGAGCTAACTACGAGCAGTACTTC.

This clone was seen just once. CDR3 sequence: CASSEARNTEAFF. The CDR3 coding sequence is TGTGCCAGCAGTGAAGCGCGGAACACTGAAGCTTTCTTT. The rearrangement joins TRBV6-1 to TRBJ1-1, with no clear D. The length of the CDR3 is 13 residues. Deletions cut 0 bases from V and 1 base from J, with 3 bases between. From germline, CDR1 is MNHNS and CDR2 SASEGT.

The chain employs TRBV5-4 and TRBJ1-2; D unclear. V lost 0 bases and J 5 bases, leaving 8 bases between the germline ends. CDR1 and CDR2 (germline): SGHNT, YYREEE (reference sequence). There are 13 residues in the CDR3. CDR3 nucleotide sequence: TGTGCCAGCAGCTTGGGGGGATCGTATGGCTACACCTTC. It translates to CASSLGGSYGYTF.

V is TRBV4-1 and J is TRBJ2-7; 7 bases align to TRBD2. CDR3 length equals 15 residues. J gave up 1 base and V 1 base, and 4 bases lay outside the gene matches. Germline values: CDR1 MGHRA, CDR2 YSYEKL. The CDR3 loop is CASSQAQRESYEQYF. The CDR3 coding sequence is TGCGCCAGCAGCCAAGCCCAGCGGGAATCCTACGAGCAGTACTTC.

The chain combines TRBV15 with TRBJ1-2, with 7 bases aligning to TRBD1. V shed 0 bases and J 4 bases; nucleotides not matched to a gene: 2. Looked up from germline, CDR1 is LNHNV and CDR2 is YYDKDF (reference sequence). This CDR3 is built from 14 residues. In DNA form, the CDR3 reads TGTGCCACCAGCAGAGACAGGGGGGGCTATGGCTACACCTTC. This codes for CATSRDRGGYGYTF.

The chain carries TRBV9 and TRBJ2-1; D is tentatively TRBD1 or TRBD2 (5 bases each). This CDR3 region has 15 residues. Trimming shortened V by 4 bases and J by 3 bases, and 14 bases separated the two germline ends. Germline-derived CDR1 and CDR2 are SGDLS and YYNGEE. The CDR3 region has the DNA TGTGCCAGCAGCCAGAGCGGAAGGGGCTACAATGAGCAGTTCTTC. Translation gives CASSQSGRGYNEQFF.

The chain couples TRBV5-1 to TRBJ2-5, with a tentative D call TRBD2 (5 bases). Germline values: CDR1 SGHRS, CDR2 YFSETQ. V was shortened by 4 bases and J by 1 base, with 14 bases between the two germline ends. This CDR3 comprises 15 residues. This chain's CDR3 is CASSTRAGSQETQYF. The CDR3 DNA reads as TGCGCCAGCAGCACCCGGGCGGGCAGCCAAGAGACCCAGTACTTC. The whole variable domain, filled in from reference TRBV5-1 and TRBJ2-5, reads KAGVTQTPRYLIKTRGQQVTLSCSPISGHRSVSWYQQTPGQGLQFLFEYFSETQRNKGNFPGRFSGRQFSNSRSEMNVSTLELGDSALYLCASSTRAGSQETQYFGPGTRLLVL.

This chain uses TRBV11-2 with TRBJ2-1; TRBD1 matches at 7 bases. The germline V gene has CDR1 SGHAT and CDR2 FQNNGV. The ends lost 5 bases at V and 5 bases at J; junction bases unmatched: 6. CDR3 length: 14 residues. The CDR3 bases are TGTGCCAGCAGCCGCAGGGGGAAGAACAATGAGCAGTTCTTC. Translated, it gives CASSRRGKNNEQFF.

J is TRBJ2-1 and V is TRBV29-1; no firm D call. Germline V gene lookup returns CDR1 SQVTM and CDR2 ANQGSEA. V was trimmed by 0 bases and J by 2 bases, leaving 8 bases between them. This CDR3 has 14 amino acids. The CDR3 loop is CSVEDPATYNEQFF. DNA of the CDR3: TGCAGCGTTGAAGATCCCGCCACCTACAATGAGCAGTTCTTC.

The chain combines TRBV7-8 with TRBJ2-1; no clear D gene. The CDR3 totals 14 residues. Germline loops: CDR1 SGHVS, CDR2 FQNEAQ. V gave up 3 bases and J gave up 4 bases, with 10 bases separating them. CDR3 sequence: CASSLRASYNEQFF. In DNA, the CDR3 is TGTGCCAGCAGCTTGCGAGCGTCGTACAATGAGCAGTTCTTC.

This CDR3 reads CASRLNSGQLTDTQYF. Written as DNA, the CDR3 is TGTGCCAGCAGACTCAATTCGGGACAGCTCACAGATACGCAGTATTTT. The chain carries TRBV6-6 and TRBJ2-3; 7 bases are shared with TRBD1. The CDR3 is made up of 16 amino acids. Germline V lookup: CDR1 MNHNY, CDR2 SVGAGI (reference sequence). J gave up 2 bases and V 6 bases, and 11 bases lay outside the gene matches.

The chain uses TRBV5-1 and TRBJ2-1, with D possibly matching TRBD1 (6 bases). The ends were cut back, 2 bases at V and 12 bases at J, with 21 bases in the middle. The germline V gene has CDR1 SGHRS and CDR2 YFSETQ. The CDR3 length is 15 residues. For the CDR3, the DNA is TGCGCCAGCAGCTTCCTACGACCAGCCAGGGGTGGGCAGTTCTTC. As protein: CASSFLRPARGGQFF.

The CDR3 nucleotides read TGCGCCAGCAGCCAAACCCAGGGAGGCTCTGGAAACACCATATATTTT. Amino acids: CASSQTQGGSGNTIYF. The rearrangement links TRBV4-1 to TRBJ1-3, with D possibly TRBD1 on 5 matching bases. V gave up 2 bases and J gave up 0 bases, with 11 bases separating them. The CDR3 runs 16 residues. Germline CDR1 reads MGHRA; CDR2 reads YSYEKL.

The chain is built from TRBV9 and TRBJ2-1; D possibly uses TRBD1 or TRBD2 (6 bases each). The CDR3 runs to 16 residues. Deletions cut 4 bases from V and 7 bases from J, with 21 bases between. Germline assignment: CDR1 SGDLS and CDR2 YYNGEE. Here the CDR3 DNA reads TGTGCCAGCAGCCCCACCCTCGGGGGCGCGTGGAATGAGCAGTTCTTC. Protein sequence: CASSPTLGGAWNEQFF.

The chain couples TRBV7-9 to TRBJ2-5; D is unresolved. This CDR3 contains 13 residues. Trimming took off 5 bases at V and 2 bases at J, with 9 bases between the two ends. Germline values: CDR1 SEHNR, CDR2 FQNEAQ (reference sequence). The CDR3 DNA is TGTGCCAGCAGCCCCGCGCCTCAAGAGACCCAGTACTTC. It codes for CASSPAPQETQYF.